This T cell receptor beta chain originates from a study of T cells after yellow fever vaccination. Across the whole study: Any fraction with a low cell number was prepared using SMART-Seq v4 Ultra Low Input. Study findings and constraints: Clonotypes appearing in both CD4 and CD8 compartments existed, and their share was small. The booster saw the reappearance of most primary-vaccination clones (roughly 95% CD4, almost 90% CD8).

V lost 6 bases, J lost 5 bases, and 13 bases stayed unmatched. The CDR3 runs to 17 residues. In germline, CDR1 is MNHEY, CDR2 SVGAGI. As concerns this clonotype: Its antigen is unknown.

Template-switching 5'RACE yielded the TCR cDNA; a universal primer site and UMIs were added in the process. TCRdb re-called the 5' RACE reads with MiXCR, one entry per CDR3 protein. Altogether about 170,000 distinct CDR3 sequences are present, approximately 11% being singletons, with the ten largest covering 36%. This chain uses TRBV6-5 with TRBJ2-3; 11 bases line up with TRBD2. This sample comprised CD8+ T cells sorted from PBMCs, obtained 15 days after the yellow fever booster vaccination. This TCR was recovered from a man younger than 30 who received the YFV17D yellow fever vaccine. CDR3 nucleotide sequence: TGTGCCAGCAGCCCCTTGTACTTAGCGGGGGGGGAAGATACGCAGTATTTT. It translates to CASSPLYLAGGEDTQYF.